Each of the 9 T cell receptor beta chains below was sequenced from the same sample in a study of cytomegalovirus exposure and HLA in healthy donors. The assay was immunoSEQ multiplex PCR, and TCRdb's table has in-frame clones only and misses some. The sample records fewer than 250,000 clones, just under 90% being singletons. Sequencing was performed on PBMCs. The receptors originated from a young man in good health and CMV-seronegative.

V and J are TRBV7-3 and TRBJ2-1; D is uncertain. Germline V gene sequence: CDR1 SGHTA, CDR2 FQGTGA. Trimming shortened V by 5 bases and J by 0 bases, and 11 bases separated the two germline ends. The CDR3 length is 15 residues. CDR3 residues: CASSRPVTSYNEQFF. The DNA of the CDR3 is TGTGCCAGCAGCCGTCCGGTAACCTCCTACAATGAGCAGTTCTTC.

This clone appeared a single time. The chain combines TRBV28 with TRBJ2-7; possibly TRBD2 for D (7 bases). This CDR3 contains 17 residues. Germline V lookup: CDR1 MDHEN, CDR2 SYDVKM. V lost 5 bases to trimming and J lost 1 base, with 21 bases between them. The CDR3 bases are TGTGCCAGCAGTCCCCGAGACTGGGGGGGCGAGTCCTACGAGCAGTACTTC. Translation gives CASSPRDWGGESYEQYF.

This chain connects TRBV2 to TRBJ2-7, with TRBD1 as a possible D gene (6 bases). The CDR3 consists of 12 residues. Trimming left V 9 bases short and J 2 bases short, with 11 bases between. The germline CDR1 and CDR2 sequences are SNHLY and FYNNEI. The CDR3: CASFDRPYEQYF. DNA for the CDR3: TGTGCCAGTTTCGACAGGCCCTACGAGCAGTACTTC. Full variable domain (rest looked up from reference TRBV2 and TRBJ2-7): EPEVTQTPSHQVTQMGQEVILRCVPISNHLYFYWYRQILGQKVEFLVSFYNNEISEKSEIFDDQFSVERPDGSNFTLKIRSTKLEDSAMYFCASFDRPYEQYFGPGTRLTVT.

This clone was seen ten or more times. The chain is built from TRBV2 and TRBJ2-2, with TRBD1 matching 9 bases. The CDR3 has 15 residues. Germline V gene sequence: CDR1 SNHLY, CDR2 FYNNEI. The V segment lost 7 bases and the J segment 10 bases; nucleotides outside the gene matches: 13. This chain's CDR3 is CASNPPGQGSEELFF. Written as DNA, the CDR3 is TGTGCCAGCAATCCCCCGGGACAGGGCTCCGAGGAGCTGTTTTTT.

This clone was seen many times. The chain recombines TRBV2 with TRBJ1-2; 9 positions agree with TRBD1. V trimming: 7 bases; J trimming: 12 bases; junction bases outside the gene matches: 9. This CDR3 region has 12 residues. The V gene's germline CDR1 is SNHLY and CDR2 FYNNEI. The CDR3: CASIGTGTVDTF. DNA for the CDR3: TGTGCCAGCATTGGGACAGGGACGGTGGACACCTTC.

The rearrangement joins TRBV2 to TRBJ2-1, with TRBD1 matching over 7 bases. V lost 3 bases, J lost 14 bases, and 7 bases stayed unmatched. Germline CDR1 is SNHLY and CDR2 is FYNNEI. This CDR3 has 12 amino acids. In DNA form, the CDR3 reads TGTGCCAGCAGTGAGGACAGGTTAATCGAGTTCTTC. Translating it yields CASSEDRLIEFF.

This clone came up once. The chain is built from TRBV7-2 and TRBJ1-2, with D possibly matching TRBD1 (6 bases). Trimming stripped 1 base from V and 6 bases from J, with 18 bases between. The length of the CDR3 is 16 residues. Germline-derived CDR1 and CDR2 are SGHTA and FQGNSA. CDR3: CASSLGIRTDQDGYTF. CDR3 nucleotides: TGTGCCAGCAGCTTAGGGATAAGGACAGACCAAGATGGCTACACCTTC. Based on the CDR3 plus reference TRBV7-2 and TRBJ1-2, the full variable domain is GAGVSQSPSNKVTEKGKDVELRCDPISGHTALYWYRQSLGQGLEFLIYFQGNSAPDKSGLPSDRFSAERTGGSVSTLTIQRTQQEDSAVYLCASSLGIRTDQDGYTFGSGTRLTVV.

J is TRBJ2-1 and V is TRBV7-2, with 7 bases aligning to TRBD2. The CDR3 is 16 amino acids. Germline assignment: CDR1 SGHTA and CDR2 FQGNSA. V dropped 1 base and J dropped 6; count of bases not matched to a gene: 9. The CDR3 is CASSLVRGSKINEQFF. Written as DNA, the CDR3 is TGTGCCAGCAGCTTAGTTCGCGGGAGCAAAATCAATGAGCAGTTCTTC.

The gene calls are TRBV5-1 and TRBJ1-2, with TRBD1 identical over 7 bases. CDR1 is SGHRS, CDR2 YFSETQ, per germline. The CDR3 spans 13 residues. V dropped 4 bases and J dropped 8; count of bases not matched to a gene: 8. The CDR3 nucleotides are TGCGCCAGCAGCCCCCAGGGGGTGGAGGGCTACACCTTC. Translation: CASSPQGVEGYTF.